These T cell receptor beta chains were read from a single sample in a study of OX40 agonist ivuxolimab in advanced cancers. The method was immunoSEQ multiplex PCR; TCRdb's version includes in-frame clones alone and lacks a portion of them. Among some 15,000 clones listed, under 80% were seen once. This sample comprised CD4+ or CD8+ T cells sorted from blood, obtained in a trial of the OX40 agonist ivuxolimab. Every receptor here comes from an adult with an advanced solid tumor such as melanoma, head and neck, liver or kidney cancer. Each CDR3 is given with its conserved first and last residue. The order of the fields is J gene, clone size, V gene, D gene, CDR3 DNA, CDR3 protein. A D gene is named only where the DNA matches it firmly. Size is omitted from some rows. Given values are once, few, many or a class for expanded clones.

J: TRBJ2-2; size: NA; V: TRBV4-2; D: NA; DNA: TGTGCCAGCAGCCAACGTCCCTCCTACACCGGGGAGCTGTTTTTT; CDR3: CASSQRPSYTGELFF
J: TRBJ2-3; size: NA; V: TRBV28; D: NA; DNA: TGTGCCAGCGGAGTGGGCGGGACTAGCACAGATACGCAGTATTTT; CDR3: CASGVGGTSTDTQYF
J: TRBJ2-7; size: NA; V: TRBV14; D: NA; DNA: TGTGCCAGCAGCCACGTTCATTGGGCCTACGAGCAGTACTTC; CDR3: CASSHVHWAYEQYF
J: TRBJ2-7; size: NA; V: TRBV9; D: TRBD1; DNA: TGTGCCAGCAGCTATGGGACAGACTCAAACTACGAGCAGTACTTC; CDR3: CASSYGTDSNYEQYF
J: TRBJ2-2; size: NA; V: TRBV19; D: TRBD1; DNA: TGTGCCATAGGGCCCCTAACTAGACAGGGCACCGGGGAGCTGTTTTTT; CDR3: CAIGPLTRQGTGELFF
J: TRBJ2-1; size: NA; V: TRBV19; D: NA; DNA: TGTGCCAGTAGACTATATGGCCGGGGACCTGTAGCGGATAGTTACAATGAGCAGTTCTTC; CDR3: CASRLYGRGPVADSYNEQFF
J: TRBJ1-1; size: NA; V: TRBV4-1; D: TRBD1; DNA: TGCGCCAGCAGCCGAAGCCTAACCGGGACAGGGGAAGCGAACACTGAAGCTTTCTTT; CDR3: CASSRSLTGTGEANTEAFF
J: TRBJ2-3; size: NA; V: TRBV5-6; D: TRBD2; DNA: TGTGCCAGCAGCCATAGCGGGAGCACAGATACGCAGTATTTT; CDR3: CASSHSGSTDTQYF
J: TRBJ2-7; size: NA; V: TRBV5-5; D: NA; DNA: TGTGCCAGCAGCCCCTATGGCGGGAACCTTTACGAGCAGTACTTC; CDR3: CASSPYGGNLYEQYF
J: TRBJ2-1; size: few; V: TRBV5-4; D: TRBD2; DNA: TGTGCCAGCAGCTCCACTAGCGGGAGGGGTAGTGAGCAGTTCTTC; CDR3: CASSSTSGRGSEQFF
J: TRBJ2-3; size: NA; V: TRBV7-9; D: NA; DNA: TGTGCCAGCAGCCCCCGGGGCGCGAGCACAGATACGCAGTATTTT; CDR3: CASSPRGASTDTQYF
J: TRBJ2-1; size: NA; V: TRBV4-2; D: TRBD2; DNA: TGTGCCAGCAGCCAAGATCCCATTAGCGGGAGAGATGATGAGCAGTTCTTC; CDR3: CASSQDPISGRDDEQFF
J: TRBJ2-7; size: medium-sized; V: TRBV18; D: TRBD1; DNA: TGTGCCAGCTCACCCGACAGGGGGTTATACGAGCAGTACTTC; CDR3: CASSPDRGLYEQYF
J: TRBJ2-1; size: NA; V: TRBV11-2; D: TRBD1; DNA: TGTGCCAGCAGCTTAGCTCCCGACAGGGGGCGTAATGAGCAGTTCTTC; CDR3: CASSLAPDRGRNEQFF
J: TRBJ2-7; size: NA; V: TRBV13; D: NA; DNA: TGTGCCAGCAGCTTAGCTGGAGAAGGCTACGAGCAGTACTTC; CDR3: CASSLAGEGYEQYF
J: TRBJ2-2; size: NA; V: TRBV7-8; D: NA; DNA: TGTGCCAGCAGCTTAGCTTACCGGACAGACGCGAACACCGGGGAGCTGTTTTTT; CDR3: CASSLAYRTDANTGELFF
J: TRBJ2-7; size: NA; V: TRBV27; D: NA; DNA: TGTGCCAGCAGTTTAATGGCGGAGGGGGTATCCTACGAGCAGTACTTC; CDR3: CASSLMAEGVSYEQYF
J: TRBJ1-5; size: medium-sized; V: TRBV7-8; D: NA; DNA: TGTGCCAGCAGCTTATGGGGGGAAAGCAATCAGCCCCAGCATTTT; CDR3: CASSLWGESNQPQHF
J: TRBJ1-5; size: once; V: TRBV27; D: NA; DNA: TGTGCCAGCAGTTTAAAAGGTCCGCAGGGTCAGCCCCAGCATTTT; CDR3: CASSLKGPQGQPQHF
J: TRBJ2-2; size: NA; V: TRBV7-9; D: TRBD2; DNA: TGTGCCAGCAGCTTACTAGCGGGGAGCACCGGGGAGCTGTTTTTT; CDR3: CASSLLAGSTGELFF
J: TRBJ1-2; size: few; V: TRBV15; D: TRBD1; DNA: TGTGCCACCAGAATCACAGGGGAGGGCTATGGCTACACCTTC; CDR3: CATRITGEGYGYTF
J: TRBJ1-2; size: NA; V: TRBV19; D: TRBD1; DNA: TGTGCCAGTAGTCTCGACAGGGGCACTTTCTATGGCTACACCTTC; CDR3: CASSLDRGTFYGYTF
J: TRBJ2-7; size: NA; V: TRBV19; D: NA; DNA: TGTGCCAGTAGTATCGGGTACGAGCAGTACTTC; CDR3: CASSIGYEQYF
J: TRBJ1-5; size: NA; V: TRBV7-9; D: NA; DNA: TGTGCCAGCAGCCGCGACGGTAGAGAGAGCAATCAGCCCCAGCATTTT; CDR3: CASSRDGRESNQPQHF
J: TRBJ2-7; size: NA; V: TRBV29-1; D: NA; DNA: TGCAGCGTTGAAATCTTATCCCAGGGCAGGCTCCGGGGGTACGAGCAGTACTTC; CDR3: CSVEILSQGRLRGYEQYF
J: TRBJ2-7; size: large; V: TRBV18; D: TRBD1; DNA: TGTGCCAGCTCACCACGAGGGGGCTACGAGCAGTACGAGCAGTACTTC; CDR3: CASSPRGGYEQYEQYF
J: TRBJ2-1; size: NA; V: TRBV11-2; D: TRBD2; DNA: TGTGCCAGCAGCTTAGGCGCTAGCGGGAGTTACTCCTACAATGAGCAGTTCTTC; CDR3: CASSLGASGSYSYNEQFF
J: TRBJ2-5; size: NA; V: TRBV7-9; D: NA; DNA: TGTGCCAGCAGCTTCGGGGGAGAGACCCAGTACTTC; CDR3: CASSFGGETQYF
J: TRBJ2-1; size: NA; V: TRBV19; D: NA; DNA: TGTGCCAGTAGTATGCTCGGGGTACGTGAGCAGTTCTTC; CDR3: CASSMLGVREQFF
J: TRBJ1-2; size: NA; V: TRBV7-9; D: NA; DNA: TGTGCCAGCAGCTTAGTGGGCGACTATGGCTACACCTTC; CDR3: CASSLVGDYGYTF
J: TRBJ2-1; size: NA; V: TRBV9; D: TRBD2; DNA: TGTGCCAGCAGCGTAGTCGGTAGCGGGATTGAGCAGTTCTTC; CDR3: CASSVVGSGIEQFF
J: TRBJ2-7; size: NA; V: TRBV29-1; D: NA; DNA: TGCAGCGTTGAGTGGGACGGCTCTTACGAGCAGTACTTC; CDR3: CSVEWDGSYEQYF
J: TRBJ1-1; size: NA; V: TRBV9; D: NA; DNA: TGTGCCAGCAGCGGTCTCTTGGGGACTGAAGCTTTCTTT; CDR3: CASSGLLGTEAFF
J: TRBJ2-3; size: NA; V: TRBV7-9; D: NA; DNA: TGTGCCAGCAGCGCGCTAGCGAGTATTAGAGATACGCAGTATTTT; CDR3: CASSALASIRDTQYF
J: TRBJ2-7; size: NA; V: TRBV4-3; D: TRBD1; DNA: TGCGCCAGCAGCCAAGGGACAGGGAGCTCCTACGAGCAGTACTTC; CDR3: CASSQGTGSSYEQYF
J: TRBJ2-7; size: NA; V: TRBV27; D: NA; DNA: TGTGCCAGCAGTTTTAGGCGGGCCTCCTACGAGCAGTACTTC; CDR3: CASSFRRASYEQYF
J: TRBJ2-1; size: NA; V: TRBV11-2; D: TRBD2; DNA: TGTGCCAGCAGTCATAGCGGGAGCGCCACGTACAATGAGCAGTTCTTC; CDR3: CASSHSGSATYNEQFF